The 18 T cell receptor beta chains in this list originate from one sample, sequenced in a study of blood T cells in healthy people across ages. Through a sample-barcoded 5' primer and a J-beta primer mix, a second PCR was run for about 6 to 12 cycles. TCRdb passed the 5' RACE reads through MiXCR, listing each CDR3 protein once. Of 1.8 million or so distinct CDR3 sequences listed, approximately 40% are singletons. The sequencing input was blood. The receptors stem from a human donor in good health.

This sequence joins TRBV27 and TRBJ1-2; D gene uncertain. In germline, CDR1 is MNHEY, CDR2 SMNVEV (reference sequence). The CDR3 spans 13 residues. Trimming removed 3 bases at V and 4 bases at J, with 9 bases between. This CDR3 reads CASSFHTGYGYTF. CDR3 coding DNA: TGTGCCAGCAGTTTTCACACCGGCTATGGCTACACCTTC.

This clonotype has only a few counts. This chain joins TRBV7-6 and TRBJ2-1, with TRBD2 as a possible D gene (5 bases). V lost 3 bases, J lost 2 bases, and 11 bases lay in between. This CDR3 spans 15 amino acids. Looked up from germline, CDR1 is SGHVS and CDR2 is FNYEAQ. CDR3 sequence (DNA): TGTGCCAGCAGCTTCGGCGGGCCACCCTACAATGAGCAGTTCTTC. Translating gives CASSFGGPPYNEQFF.

Details on this clonotype: A much larger clone is a single base away; this may be a read error. The CDR3 region has the DNA TGTGCCAGCAGCCTTTACAGGGGTGATGCGCAGTATTTT. Its translation is CASSLYRGDAQYF. The chain combines TRBV12-3 or TRBV12-4 with TRBJ2-3, with 7 bases that match TRBD1. There are 13 residues in the CDR3. Losses at the gene ends were 6 bases for V and 10 bases for J; bases not matched to a gene: 10.

The J gene is TRBJ1-2, the V gene TRBV28; tentatively, D is TRBD1 (5 bases). The CDR3 is 14 amino acids. V was cut by 6 bases and J by 4 bases, with 15 bases left in between. Germline V lookup: CDR1 MDHEN, CDR2 SYDVKM. CDR3 residues: CASRTVGTFYGYTF. The CDR3 region has the DNA TGTGCCAGCAGAACTGTGGGGACTTTCTATGGCTACACCTTC.

This clonotype turned up a few times. The J gene is TRBJ1-5, the V gene TRBV20-1, with D unclear. CDR3 length equals 14 residues. V was clipped by 2 bases and J by 3 bases, with 11 bases between them. Per the germline V gene, CDR1 is DFQATT and CDR2 is SNEGSKA (reference sequence). The CDR3 DNA reads TGCAGTGCTAGACGGTACGGATTCAATCAGCCCCAGCATTTT. Its translation is CSARRYGFNQPQHF.

The genes are TRBV20-1 and TRBJ2-5, with D uncertain. The CDR3 sequence is 13 residues long. Deletions cut 0 bases from V and 5 bases from J, with 10 bases between. Germline CDR1 reads DFQATT; CDR2 reads SNEGSKA (reference sequence). This CDR3 is CSAREVASETQYF. DNA of the CDR3: TGCAGTGCTAGAGAGGTGGCATCGGAGACCCAGTACTTC.

The chain is built from TRBV5-1 and TRBJ1-2, with D perhaps matching TRBD1 (5 bases). This CDR3 has 13 amino acids. Germline-derived CDR1 and CDR2 are SGHRS and YFSETQ. The V end was cut by 2 bases, the J end by 8 bases, with 13 bases between. For the CDR3, the DNA is TGCGCCAGCAGCTTTTGGACATTAGGAGGCTACACCTTC. The encoded protein is CASSFWTLGGYTF.

The rearrangement links TRBV6-5 to TRBJ1-1; D is undetermined. Trimming shortened V by 6 bases and J by 1 base, and 12 bases separated the two germline ends. CDR3 length: 14 residues. Per germline, CDR1 MNHEY and CDR2 SVGAGI. CDR3: CASRKGRKNTEAFF. The CDR3, as DNA: TGTGCCAGCAGGAAAGGCAGAAAGAACACTGAAGCTTTCTTT.

The V call is TRBV20-1, the J call TRBJ1-2; the D gene is possibly TRBD1 (6 bases). V was shortened by 8 bases and J by 4 bases, with 17 bases between the two germline ends. The CDR3 is 13 amino acids. Germline V gene sequence: CDR1 DFQATT, CDR2 SNEGSKA (reference sequence). The CDR3: CSPSGQISYGYTF. The CDR3 region has the DNA TGCAGTCCTTCCGGACAGATTTCCTATGGCTACACCTTC.

The chain couples TRBV6-5 to TRBJ1-2; TRBD1 is a possible D gene (5 bases). This CDR3 is 13 amino acids long. V lost 8 bases to trimming and J lost 5 bases, with 15 bases between them. Looked up from germline, CDR1 is MNHEY and CDR2 is SVGAGI. CDR3: CASGPMGEYGYTF. CDR3 nucleotide sequence: TGTGCCAGCGGACCCATGGGGGAGTATGGCTACACCTTC.

V and J are TRBV6-2 or TRBV6-3 and TRBJ2-6, with D perhaps given as TRBD1 or TRBD2 (5 bases each). CDR1 is MNHEY, CDR2 SVGEGT, per germline. There are 18 residues in the CDR3. V was pared by 5 bases and J by 4 bases, with 21 bases between. This chain's CDR3 is CASSRGDSLLGGANVLTF. The CDR3 nucleotides are TGTGCCAGCAGTAGGGGAGACAGCTTACTTGGAGGGGCCAACGTCCTGACTTTC.

The chain uses TRBV27 and TRBJ2-5; a possible D gene is TRBD1 (6 bases). Germline CDR1 is MNHEY and CDR2 is SMNVEV (reference sequence). This CDR3 contains 16 residues. V lost 7 bases to trimming and J lost 2 bases, with 20 bases between them. CDR3 sequence: CASKIRTAHAQETQYF. The CDR3 DNA follows: TGTGCCAGCAAAATACGGACAGCTCACGCACAAGAGACCCAGTACTTC.

The chain links TRBV5-6 to TRBJ1-3; possibly TRBD1 for D (5 bases). V lost 4 bases and J lost 2, with 16 bases in between. Per germline, CDR1 SGHDT and CDR2 YYEEEE. The CDR3 consists of 16 residues. The CDR3 loop is CASSPQLGRPGNTIYF. CDR3 DNA sequence: TGTGCCAGCAGCCCCCAACTGGGGCGACCTGGAAACACCATATATTTT.

This chain uses TRBV5-1 with TRBJ1-2, with D possibly matching TRBD1 (6 bases). Germline-derived CDR1 and CDR2 are SGHRS and YFSETQ. CDR3 size: 16 residues. Trimming left V 4 bases short and J 4 bases short, with 20 bases between. CDR3 in DNA: TGCGCCAGCAGCCAAGGACGGGGGGCCGTAGGCTATGGCTACACCTTC. Translation gives CASSQGRGAVGYGYTF.

This clonotype was picked up a small number of times. The rearrangement links TRBV4-3 to TRBJ2-7, with 7 bases fitting TRBD1. The length of the CDR3 is 15 residues. The trim removed 2 bases at V and 7 bases at J, leaving 11 bases unmatched. Germline lookup yields CDR1 LGHNA and CDR2 YSLEER. The chain's CDR3 is CASSQTTGTVGEQYF. CDR3 bases: TGCGCCAGCAGCCAAACTACCGGGACAGTCGGGGAGCAGTACTTC.

In its sample, this clonotype was seen a few times. V and J are TRBV7-9 and TRBJ2-7; 8 bases line up with TRBD1. The junction had 6 bases not matched to a gene; V was cut back by 8 bases and J by 3 bases. Per the germline V gene, CDR1 is SEHNR and CDR2 is FQNEAQ (reference sequence). The CDR3 covers 13 residues. The CDR3 coding sequence is TGTGCCAGCGGGGAGACAGGGGTCTACGAGCAGTACTTC. Encoded protein: CASGETGVYEQYF.

The chain is built from TRBV4-3 and TRBJ1-1; D is possibly TRBD1 (5 bases). CDR3 length: 16 amino acids. Trimming removed 4 bases at V and 5 bases at J, with 20 bases between. Germline V lookup: CDR1 LGHNA, CDR2 YSLEER. The CDR3 spells CASSLGVGRDVTEAFF. The CDR3 DNA sequence: TGCGCCAGCAGCCTCGGGGTTGGCAGGGACGTGACTGAAGCTTTCTTT.

The rearrangement uses TRBV5-6 and TRBJ1-1; 7 nucleotides agree with TRBD1. The trim removed 3 bases at V and 5 bases at J, leaving 10 bases unmatched. Germline V gene data show CDR1 as SGHDT and CDR2 as YYEEEE. The CDR3 consists of 15 residues. CDR3: CASSSRQGVGTEAFF. The CDR3 coding sequence is TGTGCCAGCAGCTCGAGACAGGGAGTAGGAACTGAAGCTTTCTTT.